This T cell receptor beta chain was found in a study of shared clonotypes between healthy human individuals. Study observations and caveats: For naive CD4 cells, 5% to 6.5% of clonotypes were shared across a handful of donors.

The CDR3 loop spans 16 amino acids. V shed 1 base and J 8 bases; nucleotides not matched to a gene: 12. The V gene's germline CDR1 is MNHNS and CDR2 SASEGT. Positive CCR7 selection of CD45RO-negative cells yielded the naive CD8 cells, and terminally differentiated effector memory CD45RA+ cells were excluded. Of note for this clone: Its antigen is as yet unknown. This same CDR3 is encoded by further DNA sequences in the sample.

This table comes from immunoSEQ multiplex PCR, and its TCRdb copy is limited to in-frame clones, with some not included. The data contain some 2.1 million clones, 85% to 95% of them singletons. The sequenced material came from naive CD8+ T cells sorted from blood. The clonotype comes from a young man in good health. The chain has TRBV6-1 and TRBJ1-2; 8 bases align to TRBD1. The CDR3 DNA sequence: TGTGCCAGCAGTGAAGAGCGGAGACAGGGGTTCTTCGGCTACACCTTC. Its translation is CASSEERRQGFFGYTF.